A selection of T cell receptor beta chains follows, all from one sample in a study of shared clonotypes between healthy human individuals. TCRdb keeps only in-frame clones here, not all; method: immunoSEQ multiplex PCR. In the table there are millions of clones, approximately 94% of which are singletons. Material for sequencing was naive CD4+ T cells sorted from blood. The receptor set was obtained from a man between 18 and 29 years old in good health. Each CDR3 is given with its conserved first and last residue. The order of the fields is D gene, clone size, V gene, CDR3 length, J gene, CDR3 DNA, CDR3 protein. D genes are given only for firm matches. The listing skips clone size in some rows; elsewhere it reads once, few, many or a size class.

TRBD2	.	TRBV9	16	TRBJ2-3	TGTGCCAGCAGCGCGCGGGGGGCCTATAATACAGATACGCAGTATTTT	CASSARGAYNTDTQYF
TRBD1	.	TRBV10-3	12	TRBJ1-5	TGTGCCATAAGGACAGGGGATCAGCCCCAGCATTTT	CAIRTGDQPQHF
TRBD2	.	TRBV2	15	TRBJ2-2	TGTGCCAGCACCTCTAGCGGGAGGGTATCCGGGGAGCTGTTTTTT	CASTSSGRVSGELFF
.	once	TRBV25-1	14	TRBJ2-1	TGTGCCACCCAAGGAGGGGGCGAGGGAAATGAGCAGTTCTTC	CATQGGGEGNEQFF
.	.	TRBV6-1	14	TRBJ2-7	TGCGCCAGCAGTGAAGGGTCTAACTCCTACGAGCAGTACTTC	CASSEGSNSYEQYF
TRBD1	.	TRBV5-1	16	TRBJ1-4	TGCGCCAGCAGCCCCACCGGGACAGGAAGGCTCGAAAAACTGTTTTTT	CASSPTGTGRLEKLFF
TRBD1	.	TRBV2	16	TRBJ1-5	TGTGCCAGCAGTTATACAGGGGGAGGGAGCAATCAGCCCCAGCATTTT	CASSYTGGGSNQPQHF
.	.	TRBV2	16	TRBJ2-6	TGTGCCAGCAGTCGGCCGAGGGCCTCTGGGGCCAACGTCCTGACTTTC	CASSRPRASGANVLTF
.	.	TRBV25-1	14	TRBJ1-6	TGTGCCAGCAGTGAACCGGGCTTCAATTCACCCCTCCACTTT	CASSEPGFNSPLHF
TRBD1	.	TRBV10-3	16	TRBJ1-5	TGTGCCATCAGCGCAGGGGGCCGGGCAAGCAATCAGCCCCAGCATTTT	CAISAGGRASNQPQHF
.	.	TRBV6-6	14	TRBJ1-4	TGTGCCAGCAGTTATCAGGGGTATAATGAAAAACTGTTTTTT	CASSYQGYNEKLFF
TRBD2	.	TRBV5-7	16	TRBJ2-7	TGTGCCAGCCACGGACTAGCGGGAGGAGGAGGTTACGAGCAGTACTTC	CASHGLAGGGGYEQYF
TRBD2	.	TRBV27	13	TRBJ2-1	TGTGCCAGCAGTTTATCCGGGGGACTAGCGGAATTCTTC	CASSLSGGLAEFF
TRBD2	.	TRBV5-4	18	TRBJ2-2	TGTGCCAGCAGCCCGGGACTAGCGGGGGACAACGGGGTCGGGGAGCTGTTTTTT	CASSPGLAGDNGVGELFF
.	once	TRBV13	17	TRBJ2-3	TGTGCCAGCAGCTCCTTCTCTACTGGGGGGGCCATTGATACGCAGTATTTT	CASSSFSTGGAIDTQYF
.	once	TRBV10-3	12	TRBJ1-2	TGTGCCATCAGTGAGGAGGGGCCAGGCTACACCTTC	CAISEEGPGYTF
TRBD1	.	TRBV7-9	16	TRBJ2-1	TGTGCCAGCAGCTTCCCCTACAGGGGGCTTTACAATGAGCAGTTCTTC	CASSFPYRGLYNEQFF
.	once	TRBV25-1	17	TRBJ1-6	TGTGCCAGCAGTGCTTCCACGGTGGGTTCCTATAATTCACCCCTCCACTTT	CASSASTVGSYNSPLHF
.	once	TRBV7-9	14	TRBJ2-5	TGTGCCAGCAGCTTGGAGGGGTCAATGGAGACCCAGTACTTC	CASSLEGSMETQYF
.	.	TRBV30	13	TRBJ1-1	TGTGCCTGGAGGGACGGTGAATACACTGAAGCTTTCTTT	CAWRDGEYTEAFF
.	once	TRBV27	12	TRBJ2-5	TGTGCCAGCAGTTTATCTGGGGAGACCCAGTACTTC	CASSLSGETQYF